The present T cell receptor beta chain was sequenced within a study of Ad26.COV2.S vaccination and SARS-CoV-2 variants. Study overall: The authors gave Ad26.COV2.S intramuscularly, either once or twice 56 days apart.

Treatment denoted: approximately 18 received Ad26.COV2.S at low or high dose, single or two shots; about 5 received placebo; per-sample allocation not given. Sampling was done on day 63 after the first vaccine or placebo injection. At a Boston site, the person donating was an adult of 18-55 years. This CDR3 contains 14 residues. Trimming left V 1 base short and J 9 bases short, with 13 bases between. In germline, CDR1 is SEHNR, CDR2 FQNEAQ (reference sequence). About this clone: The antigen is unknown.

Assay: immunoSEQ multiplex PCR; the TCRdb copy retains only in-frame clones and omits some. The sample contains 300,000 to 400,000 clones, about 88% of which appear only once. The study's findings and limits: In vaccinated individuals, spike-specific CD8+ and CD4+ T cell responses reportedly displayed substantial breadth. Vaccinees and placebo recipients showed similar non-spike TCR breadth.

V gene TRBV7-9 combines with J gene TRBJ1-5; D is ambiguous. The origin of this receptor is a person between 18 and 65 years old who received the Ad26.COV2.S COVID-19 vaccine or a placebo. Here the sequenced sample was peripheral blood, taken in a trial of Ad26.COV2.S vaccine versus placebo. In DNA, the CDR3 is TGTGCCAGCAGCTTAGGCAGCACTGGCTGGCCCCAGCATTTT. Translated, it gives CASSLGSTGWPQHF.